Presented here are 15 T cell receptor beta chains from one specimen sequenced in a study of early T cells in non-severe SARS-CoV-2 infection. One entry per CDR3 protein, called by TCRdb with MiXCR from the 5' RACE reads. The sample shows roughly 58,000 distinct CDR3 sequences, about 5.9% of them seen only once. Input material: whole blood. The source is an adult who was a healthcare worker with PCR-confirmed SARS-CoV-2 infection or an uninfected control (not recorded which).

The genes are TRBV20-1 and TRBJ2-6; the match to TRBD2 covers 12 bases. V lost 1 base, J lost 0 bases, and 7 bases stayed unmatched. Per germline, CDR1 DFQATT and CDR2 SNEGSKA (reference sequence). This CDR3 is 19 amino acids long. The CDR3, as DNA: TGCAGTGCTAGAGTGCAGACTAGCGGGGGACCCTCTGGGGCCAACGTCCTGACTTTC. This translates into CSARVQTSGGPSGANVLTF.

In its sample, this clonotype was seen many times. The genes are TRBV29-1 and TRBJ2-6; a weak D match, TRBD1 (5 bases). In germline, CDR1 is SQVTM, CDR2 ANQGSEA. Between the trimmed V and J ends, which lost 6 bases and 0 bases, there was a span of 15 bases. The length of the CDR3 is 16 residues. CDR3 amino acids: CSVQSDIGSGANVLTF. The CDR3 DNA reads TGCAGCGTCCAATCGGACATCGGCTCTGGGGCCAACGTCCTGACTTTC.

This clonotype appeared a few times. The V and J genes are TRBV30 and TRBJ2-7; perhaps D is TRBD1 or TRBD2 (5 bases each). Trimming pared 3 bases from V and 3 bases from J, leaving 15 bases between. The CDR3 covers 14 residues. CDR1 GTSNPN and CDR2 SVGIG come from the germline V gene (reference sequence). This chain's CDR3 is CAWRSRDGLYEQYF. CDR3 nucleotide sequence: TGTGCCTGGAGGTCCCGGGACGGCCTCTACGAGCAGTACTTC.

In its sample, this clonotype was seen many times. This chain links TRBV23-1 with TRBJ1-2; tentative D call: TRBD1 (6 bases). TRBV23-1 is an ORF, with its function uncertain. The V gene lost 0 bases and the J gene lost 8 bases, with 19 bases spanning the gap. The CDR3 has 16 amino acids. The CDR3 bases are TGCGCCAGCAGTCAATCGTGGGACAAGATACTATGGGGCTACACCTTC. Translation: CASSQSWDKILWGYTF.

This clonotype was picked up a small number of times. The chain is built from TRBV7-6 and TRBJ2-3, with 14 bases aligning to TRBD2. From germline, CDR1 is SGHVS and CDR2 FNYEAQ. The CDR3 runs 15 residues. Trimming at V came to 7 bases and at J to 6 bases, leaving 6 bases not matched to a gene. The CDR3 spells CASNPTSGGADTQYF. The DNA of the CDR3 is TGTGCCAGCAACCCGACTAGCGGGGGGGCTGATACGCAGTATTTT.

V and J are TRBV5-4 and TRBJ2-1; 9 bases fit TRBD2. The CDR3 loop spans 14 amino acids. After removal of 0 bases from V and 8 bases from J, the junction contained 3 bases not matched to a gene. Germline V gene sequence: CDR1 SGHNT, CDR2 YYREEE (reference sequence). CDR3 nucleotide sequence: TGTGCCAGCAGCTTGGTGACTAGCGGCTATGAGCAGTTCTTC. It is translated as CASSLVTSGYEQFF.

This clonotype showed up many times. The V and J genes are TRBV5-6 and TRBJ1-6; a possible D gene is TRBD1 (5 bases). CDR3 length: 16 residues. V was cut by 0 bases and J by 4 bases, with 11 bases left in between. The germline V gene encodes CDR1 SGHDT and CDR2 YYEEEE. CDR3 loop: CASSLALRTYNSPLHF. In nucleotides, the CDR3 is TGTGCCAGCAGCTTGGCTCTCAGGACATATAATTCACCCCTCCACTTT.

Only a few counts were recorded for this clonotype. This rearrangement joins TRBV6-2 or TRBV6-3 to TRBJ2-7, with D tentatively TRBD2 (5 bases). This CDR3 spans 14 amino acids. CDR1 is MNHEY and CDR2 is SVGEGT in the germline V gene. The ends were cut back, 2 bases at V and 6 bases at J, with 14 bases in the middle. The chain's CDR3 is CASSYQLGGSEQYF. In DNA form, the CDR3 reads TGTGCCAGCAGTTACCAGCTAGGAGGCTCCGAGCAGTACTTC.

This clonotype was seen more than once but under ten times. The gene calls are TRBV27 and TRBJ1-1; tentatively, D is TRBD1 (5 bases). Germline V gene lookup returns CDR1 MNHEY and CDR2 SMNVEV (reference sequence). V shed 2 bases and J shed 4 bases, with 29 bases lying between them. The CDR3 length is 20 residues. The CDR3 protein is CASSLGPPGSGYRASTEAFF. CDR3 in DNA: TGTGCCAGCAGTTTAGGCCCCCCAGGGAGCGGTTATAGGGCGTCCACTGAAGCTTTCTTT.

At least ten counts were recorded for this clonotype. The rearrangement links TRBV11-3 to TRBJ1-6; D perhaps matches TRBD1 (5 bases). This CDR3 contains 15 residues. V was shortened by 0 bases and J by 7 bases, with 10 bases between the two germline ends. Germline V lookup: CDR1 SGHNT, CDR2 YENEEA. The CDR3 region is CASSLDGTDNSPLHF. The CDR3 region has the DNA TGTGCCAGCAGCTTAGATGGGACGGACAATTCACCCCTCCACTTT.

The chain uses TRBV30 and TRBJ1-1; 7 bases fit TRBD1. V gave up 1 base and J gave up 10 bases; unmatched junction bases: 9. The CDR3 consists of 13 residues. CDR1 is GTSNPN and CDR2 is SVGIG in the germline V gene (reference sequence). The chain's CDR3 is CAWSGGGSKGAFF. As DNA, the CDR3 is TGTGCCTGGAGTGGAGGGGGCTCGAAAGGAGCTTTCTTT.

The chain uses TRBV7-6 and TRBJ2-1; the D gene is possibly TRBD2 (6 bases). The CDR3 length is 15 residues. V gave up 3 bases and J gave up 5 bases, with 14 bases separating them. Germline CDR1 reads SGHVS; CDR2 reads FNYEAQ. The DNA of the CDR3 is TGTGCCAGCAGCTTGGGCGGGGAGCGGAACAATGAGCAGTTCTTC. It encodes CASSLGGERNNEQFF. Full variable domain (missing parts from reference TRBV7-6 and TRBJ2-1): GAGVSQSPRYKVTKRGQDVALRCDPISGHVSLYWYRQALGQGPEFLTYFNYEAQQDKSGLPNDRFSAERPEGSISTLTIQRTEQRDSAMYRCASSLGGERNNEQFFGPGTRLTVL.

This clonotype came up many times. This CDR3 is CASRFNWDRGRLGNQPQHF. CDR3 nucleotide sequence: TGTGCCAGCAGGTTTAACTGGGACAGGGGGCGATTGGGCAATCAGCCCCAGCATTTT. This sequence joins TRBV6-2 or TRBV6-3 and TRBJ1-5, with TRBD1 matching 12 bases. The CDR3 is 19 amino acids. Germline CDR1 and CDR2: MNHEY and SVGEGT. Trimming removed 6 bases from V and 2 bases from J; junction bases left unmatched: 14.

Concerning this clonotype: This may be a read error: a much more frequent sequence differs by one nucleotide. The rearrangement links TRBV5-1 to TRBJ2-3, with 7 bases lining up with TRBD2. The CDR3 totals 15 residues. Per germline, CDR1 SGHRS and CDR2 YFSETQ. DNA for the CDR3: TGCCCCAGCAGCTTGCGGGGGACCAGCACAGATACGCAGTATTTT. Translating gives CPSSLRGTSTDTQYF.

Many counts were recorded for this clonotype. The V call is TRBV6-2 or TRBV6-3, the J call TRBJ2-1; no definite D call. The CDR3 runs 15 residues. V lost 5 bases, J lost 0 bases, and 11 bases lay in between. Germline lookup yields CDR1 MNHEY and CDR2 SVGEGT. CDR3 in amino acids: CASSPPKSSYNEQFF. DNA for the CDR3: TGTGCCAGCAGTCCGCCGAAGAGCTCCTACAATGAGCAGTTCTTC.